The source of this T cell receptor (beta chain) is a study of blood T cell repertoires in COVID-19. As for the study in general: Sources were T cells, B-cell-depleted T cells, or PBMCs; the material itself was cDNA or gDNA.

A Seattle source enrolled patients during active infection and followed them longitudinally. Original processing notes: Reference gene primer amplification in the assay estimated nucleated cell counts. Sequencing was performed with immunoSEQ multiplex PCR; in TCRdb, only in-frame clones are kept and a portion is missing. That table furnishes V, J and clone size, whereas the DNA furnished D and trimming. This repertoire shows around 93,000 clones, roughly 88% found once; its top ten account for over 5.5%. V lost 4 bases and J lost 0, with 14 bases in between. Germline values: CDR1 LNHNV, CDR2 YYDKDF (reference sequence). This CDR3 is 16 amino acids long.

This rearrangement joins TRBV15 to TRBJ2-3, with D maybe TRBD2 (6 bases). The sequenced material came from peripheral blood. This sequence was found in a man aged 18 to 30 with COVID-19, enrolled during active disease. This CDR3 reads CATSTRGTRSTDTQYF. CDR3 DNA sequence: TGTGCCACCAGCACCCGGGGGACCCGGAGCACAGATACGCAGTATTTT.